Listed below are T cell receptor beta chains from one sample, sequenced in a study of blood T cells in healthy people across ages. TCRdb reanalysed the 5' RACE reads using MiXCR and keeps one entry per CDR3 protein. The data show approximately 960,000 distinct CDR3 sequences, with 25% to 30% seen just once and approximately 10% held by the top ten. These same data were also listed under a study on T cells of mothers and their children.

Input material: blood. The source of these receptors is a woman aged 40 to 50 in good health. Both conserved end residues are part of each CDR3.

CDR3: CASSTNSYGYTF
V: TRBV19
J: TRBJ1-2

CDR3: CASSLARGGDTQYF
V: TRBV7-2
J: TRBJ2-3

CDR3: CASSETGGRGEQYF
V: TRBV6-1
J: TRBJ2-7

CDR3: CSALNRVYSNQPQHF
V: TRBV20-1
J: TRBJ1-5

CDR3: CASSALAGRPNEQFF
V: TRBV28
J: TRBJ2-1

CDR3: CASSHASFPNVLTF
V: TRBV4-3
J: TRBJ2-6

CDR3: CASSQQQEAYEQYF
V: TRBV4-1
J: NA

CDR3: CASSFGDRGTNTEAFF
V: TRBV27
J: TRBJ1-1

CDR3: CASSLLLGSGNEQFF
V: TRBV12-1
J: TRBJ2-1

CDR3: CASSQEGISSYNEQFF
V: TRBV3-1
J: TRBJ2-1

CDR3: CASTAGEGSDQPQHF
V: TRBV5-5
J: TRBJ1-5

CDR3: CASSPETGAGNVLTF
V: TRBV7-3
J: TRBJ2-6

CDR3: CASRRQGAWETQYF
V: TRBV27
J: TRBJ2-5

CDR3: CSVGGANYGYTF
V: TRBV29-1
J: TRBJ1-2

CDR3: CASSLVFRANTGELFF
V: TRBV7-2
J: TRBJ2-2

CDR3: CASSPSRDNEQYF
V: TRBV18
J: TRBJ2-7

CDR3: CASSSSGGVGQYF
V: TRBV28
J: TRBJ2-5

CDR3: CATSGQGVQPQHF
V: TRBV24-1
J: TRBJ1-5

CDR3: CASKWGRTANYGYTF
V: TRBV6-5
J: TRBJ1-2

CDR3: CASSEALRTSYGYTF
V: TRBV6-1
J: TRBJ1-2

CDR3: CASSQGGGGRDEQFF
V: TRBV4-2
J: TRBJ2-1

CDR3: CASSLDFGNEQFF
V: TRBV7-2
J: NA

CDR3: CASSAQAGVAYNEQFF
V: TRBV7-8
J: TRBJ2-1

CDR3: CSVVRDRVDEQYF
V: TRBV29-1
J: TRBJ2-7

CDR3: CSARLAGVSYEQYF
V: TRBV20-1
J: TRBJ2-7

CDR3: CASSPSQDGYTF
V: TRBV3-1
J: TRBJ1-2

CDR3: CATRTADGYTF
V: TRBV6-6
J: TRBJ1-2

CDR3: CSAGTNRYEQYF
V: TRBV20-1
J: TRBJ2-7

CDR3: CSARDRFRGGGAYEQFF
V: TRBV20-1
J: TRBJ2-1

CDR3: CASSLWLLGPTSGSSYEQYF
V: TRBV28
J: TRBJ2-7

CDR3: CASSSPGADINYGYTF
V: TRBV28
J: TRBJ1-2

CDR3: CSVPPIYSNQPQHF
V: TRBV20-1
J: TRBJ1-5

CDR3: CASCRTSRGTDTQYF
V: TRBV5-1
J: TRBJ2-3

CDR3: CATSRDSGSRVREKLFF
V: TRBV15
J: TRBJ1-4

CDR3: CASSGTSGDSTDTQYF
V: TRBV12-3/TRBV12-4
J: TRBJ2-3

CDR3: CASSFISGQGAYNEQFF
V: TRBV12-3/TRBV12-4
J: TRBJ2-1

CDR3: CASSWTASNQPQHF
V: TRBV18
J: TRBJ1-5

CDR3: CASSPGIGGHTDTQYF
V: TRBV7-3
J: TRBJ2-3

CDR3: CSARVGQWFETQYF
V: TRBV20-1
J: TRBJ2-5

CDR3: CSTQRVDIQTQYF
V: TRBV20-1
J: TRBJ2-5

CDR3: CSAPPSSTDTRYF
V: TRBV20-1
J: TRBJ2-3

CDR3: CASSEPGLAEETQYF
V: TRBV7-9
J: NA

CDR3: CASSYTGLSRGEYF
V: TRBV6-2/TRBV6-3
J: TRBJ2-4

CDR3: CASSFYDGGNEQYF
V: TRBV7-2
J: TRBJ2-7

CDR3: CSVEEEAVYGYTF
V: TRBV29-1
J: TRBJ1-2

CDR3: CASSQVSAGEAFF
V: TRBV3-1
J: TRBJ1-1

CDR3: CASRPGTSGGQYF
V: TRBV12-3/TRBV12-4
J: TRBJ2-7

CDR3: CASSRASGGGNEQFF
V: TRBV4-1
J: TRBJ2-1

CDR3: CSVGCRGAFVQYF
V: TRBV29-1
J: TRBJ2-7

CDR3: CASTRQGPLEQYF
V: TRBV12-3/TRBV12-4
J: TRBJ2-7

CDR3: CASSYADRINTEAFF
V: TRBV5-1
J: TRBJ1-1

CDR3: CASSSGPRRTEAFF
V: TRBV7-6
J: TRBJ1-1

CDR3: CSARELSPLHF
V: TRBV20-1
J: TRBJ1-6

CDR3: CASSPEDTYEQYF
V: TRBV14
J: TRBJ2-7